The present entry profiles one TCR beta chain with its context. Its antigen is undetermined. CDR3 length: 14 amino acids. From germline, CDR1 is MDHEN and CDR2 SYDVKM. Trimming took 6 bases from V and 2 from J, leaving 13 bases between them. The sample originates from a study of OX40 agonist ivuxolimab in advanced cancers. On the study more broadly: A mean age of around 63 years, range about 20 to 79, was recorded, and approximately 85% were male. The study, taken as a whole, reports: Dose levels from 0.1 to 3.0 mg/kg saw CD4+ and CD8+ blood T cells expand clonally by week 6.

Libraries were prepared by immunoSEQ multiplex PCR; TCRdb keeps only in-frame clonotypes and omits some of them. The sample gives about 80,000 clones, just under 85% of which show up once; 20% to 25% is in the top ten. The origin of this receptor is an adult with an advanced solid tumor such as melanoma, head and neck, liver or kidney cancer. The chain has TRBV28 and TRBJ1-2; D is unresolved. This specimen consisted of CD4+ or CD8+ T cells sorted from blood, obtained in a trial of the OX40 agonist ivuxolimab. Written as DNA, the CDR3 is TGTGCCAGCAGCTACCCCGTCCAGAACTATGGCTACACCTTC. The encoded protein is CASSYPVQNYGYTF.